This TCR beta chain appears in the sequencing data of a study of a mutant IDH1 vaccine in newly diagnosed glioma. Across the whole study: Pretreatment consisted of radiotherapy, temozolomide, or both, with most receiving both.

Assay: immunoSEQ multiplex PCR; the TCRdb copy retains only in-frame clones and omits some. The sample holds about 56,000 clones, 87% seen once. With regard to this clone: Antigen specificity is unknown.

The sample's time point: week 23, last vaccination. What each vaccine dose contained was 300 ug of mutant IDH1 20-mer peptide, accompanied by topical imiquimod. Germline lookup yields CDR1 SGHRS and CDR2 YFSETQ. The germline V and J ends were trimmed by 5 bases and 0 bases, with 9 bases remaining between them. The CDR3 totals 14 residues. The sample here was PBMCs, taken from a glioma patient whose treatment included an IDH1 peptide vaccine. This receptor was obtained from a middle-aged man with glioma. J is TRBJ1-3 and V is TRBV5-1; weak D call: TRBD1 (6 bases). CDR3 residues: CASSQGSSGNTIYF. CDR3 bases: TGCGCCAGCAGTCAGGGGAGCTCTGGAAACACCATATATTTT.